These 20 T cell receptor beta chains share one sample of origin, sequenced in a study of shared clonotypes between healthy human individuals. Sequencing used immunoSEQ multiplex PCR; TCRdb keeps in-frame clones, though not all of them. The data show fewer than 850,000 clones, with less than 95% seen just once and roughly 36% held by the top ten. The source material was memory CD8+ T cells from PBMCs. The subset: CD45RO+ cells pooled with CCR7-negative TemRA cells. The receptor source for this set is a young man in good health. Some clones in this sample may be carry-over from other donors' samples.

This sequence joins TRBV28 and TRBJ1-2; 7 bases map to TRBD1. Germline CDR1 MDHEN, CDR2 SYDVKM. The CDR3 consists of 15 residues. Trimming cost V 10 bases and J 3 bases; bases outside gene matches: 14. The DNA for the CDR3 is TGTGCCACCCCCGGGACAGCCGAATCAGACTATGGCTACACCTTC. It encodes CATPGTAESDYGYTF.

The CDR3 DNA sequence: TGTGCCAGCAGCAAGGGGCAGGGGGCGGTCACCGGGGAGCTGTTTTTT. It encodes CASSKGQGAVTGELFF. The gene calls are TRBV11-2 and TRBJ2-2, with TRBD1 identical over 8 bases. The CDR3 contains 16 residues. Germline trimming cut 5 bases from V and 4 bases from J; bases unmatched to any gene: 9. Germline V CDR1 and CDR2: SGHAT, FQNNGV. Combining the CDR3 with reference TRBV11-2 and TRBJ2-2 gives the whole variable domain EAGVAQSPRYKIIEKRQSVAFWCNPISGHATLYWYQQILGQGPKLLIQFQNNGVVDDSQLPKDRFSAERLKGVDSTLKIQPAKLEDSAVYLCASSKGQGAVTGELFFGEGSRLTVL.

The chain combines TRBV2 with TRBJ1-1; 7 bases line up with TRBD1. Trimming cost V 10 bases and J 8 bases; bases outside gene matches: 10. The CDR3 length is 12 residues. Germline CDR1 and CDR2: SNHLY and FYNNEI. CDR3 sequence (DNA): TGTGCCATCCTGCCCACAGGGGCGGAAGCTTTCTTT. It specifies CAILPTGAEAFF.

The CDR3 loop reads CASSLRRVQGTGELFF. Here the CDR3 DNA reads TGTGCCAGCAGCCTCCGGCGGGTTCAGGGGACCGGGGAGCTGTTTTTT. The chain is built from TRBV28 and TRBJ2-2; tentatively, D is TRBD1 (6 bases). CDR3 length: 16 residues. Germline V gene data show CDR1 as MDHEN and CDR2 as SYDVKM. V was clipped by 6 bases and J by 5 bases, with 19 bases between them.

The chain is built from TRBV9 and TRBJ2-1, with 11 bases identical to TRBD2. V shed 4 bases and J 4 bases; nucleotides not matched to a gene: 10. Per germline, CDR1 SGDLS and CDR2 YYNGEE. CDR3 size: 17 residues. This chain's CDR3 is CASSFSKTSGVYNEQFF. The DNA for the CDR3 is TGTGCCAGCAGCTTCAGCAAGACTAGCGGGGTATACAATGAGCAGTTCTTC. Based on the CDR3 plus reference TRBV9 and TRBJ2-1, the full variable domain is DSGVTQTPKHLITATGQRVTLRCSPRSGDLSVYWYQQSLDQGLQFLIQYYNGEERAKGNILERFSAQQFPDLHSELNLSSLELGDSALYFCASSFSKTSGVYNEQFFGPGTRLTVL.

The chain joins TRBV7-9 to TRBJ2-7; TRBD1 matches at 7 bases. The ends lost 6 bases at V and 3 bases at J; junction bases unmatched: 14. The V gene's germline CDR1 is SEHNR and CDR2 FQNEAQ (reference sequence). CDR3 length equals 16 residues. The CDR3 loop is CASSSDRDSRYYEQYF. CDR3 nucleotides: TGTGCCAGCAGTTCTGACCGGGACAGTCGCTACTACGAGCAGTACTTC.

This clone is a singleton in its sample. The rearrangement joins TRBV7-9 to TRBJ1-4; D is possibly TRBD1 (5 bases). The germline V gene has CDR1 SEHNR and CDR2 FQNEAQ (reference sequence). V was clipped by 7 bases and J by 15 bases, with 30 bases between them. The CDR3 contains 16 residues. The CDR3 DNA is TGTGCCAGCACCAATTTTGTGGGACCAAATGAAAAAAGGTTGTTTTTT. Translating it yields CASTNFVGPNEKRLFF.

V is TRBV4-1 and J is TRBJ2-7; TRBD1 agrees at 7 bases. Per germline, CDR1 MGHRA and CDR2 YSYEKL. The V gene end was trimmed by 0 bases and the J gene end by 7 bases; junction bases not matched to a gene: 18. The CDR3 covers 18 residues. In DNA, the CDR3 is TGCGCCAGCAGCCAAGATTTTCCCTCACAGGGGAGTGAATGGGAGCAGTACTTC. It encodes CASSQDFPSQGSEWEQYF.

Comment on this clone: The sample has other DNA sequences that encode this CDR3 too. This chain joins TRBV5-1 and TRBJ2-5; D gene unclear. Looked up from germline, CDR1 is SGHRS and CDR2 is YFSETQ. The CDR3 sequence is 11 residues long. Trimming took off 2 bases at V and 5 bases at J, with 4 bases between the two ends. The CDR3, as DNA: TGCGCCAGCAGCTTTGGGGAGACCCAGTACTTC. Its translation is CASSFGETQYF.

The chain joins TRBV10-2 to TRBJ1-1; 10 nucleotides match TRBD1. The V and J ends lost 11 bases and 6 bases, in that order; junction bases with no gene match: 3. The CDR3 consists of 11 residues. CDR1 and CDR2 from the germline V gene are WSHSY and SAAADI. The CDR3 protein is CASGQGAEAFF. The CDR3 bases are TGCGCCTCCGGACAGGGGGCTGAAGCTTTCTTT.

The V gene is TRBV29-1, the J gene TRBJ2-2; TRBD1 agrees at 9 bases. CDR3 size: 14 residues. Germline values: CDR1 SQVTM, CDR2 ANQGSEA. V was pared by 6 bases and J by 6 bases, with 8 bases of the junction left unmatched. The CDR3 protein is CSVSGTGKSGELFF. As DNA, the CDR3 is TGCAGCGTCTCCGGGACAGGGAAGTCCGGGGAGCTGTTTTTT.

This chain uses TRBV9 with TRBJ2-5; D may correspond to TRBD1 or TRBD2 (5 bases each). Deletions cut 3 bases from V and 3 bases from J, with 15 bases between. CDR1 is SGDLS, CDR2 YYNGEE, per germline. The CDR3 extends over 15 amino acids. The CDR3: CASSAHRDAEETQYF. The CDR3 DNA sequence: TGTGCCAGCAGCGCCCACCGGGACGCCGAAGAGACCCAGTACTTC. The entire variable domain, with the rest obtained from reference TRBV9 and TRBJ2-5, is as follows: DSGVTQTPKHLITATGQRVTLRCSPRSGDLSVYWYQQSLDQGLQFLIQYYNGEERAKGNILERFSAQQFPDLHSELNLSSLELGDSALYFCASSAHRDAEETQYFGPGTRLLVL.

This clone was counted only a few times. The CDR3 DNA reads as TGTGCCAGCAGCGTAGCTGGGGGCCTCTATGGCTACACCTTC. Amino acid sequence: CASSVAGGLYGYTF. V gene TRBV9 combines with J gene TRBJ1-2; tentative D call: TRBD1 (6 bases). V lost 0 bases and J lost 4, with 10 bases in between. The CDR3 consists of 14 residues. Germline CDR1 and CDR2: SGDLS and YYNGEE.

J is TRBJ2-7 and V is TRBV25-1, with D possibly TRBD1 on 6 matching bases. Trimming cost V 0 bases and J 2 bases, with 8 bases left between them. CDR1 and CDR2 (germline): MGHDK, SYGVNS. This CDR3 spans 14 amino acids. The CDR3 protein is CASSEYQGPYEQYF. DNA of the CDR3: TGTGCCAGCAGTGAATATCAGGGGCCCTACGAGCAGTACTTC.

V usage is TRBV18 and J usage is TRBJ2-7; unclear D gene. The V end lost 0 bases, the J end lost 3 bases, and 6 bases lay between the germline ends. Germline V lookup: CDR1 KGHSH, CDR2 LQKENI. The CDR3 is 13 residues long. The CDR3 DNA sequence: TGTGCCAGCTCACCACCCCATCTCTACGAGCAGTACTTC. Its protein is CASSPPHLYEQYF.

This rearrangement joins TRBV28 to TRBJ2-1; the D gene could be TRBD1 or TRBD2 (5 bases each). The germline V gene encodes CDR1 MDHEN and CDR2 SYDVKM. The CDR3 has 16 amino acids. Trimming shortened V by 6 bases and J by 9 bases, and 24 bases separated the two germline ends. CDR3: CASRKQPGPGDSEQFF. CDR3 DNA sequence: TGTGCCAGCAGGAAACAGCCGGGGCCAGGCGATAGTGAGCAGTTCTTC.

The chain has TRBV6-6 and TRBJ2-5, with 10 positions matching TRBD2. This CDR3 is built from 16 residues. Germline V gives CDR1 MNHNY, CDR2 SVGAGI (reference sequence). Losses at the gene ends were 5 bases for V and 5 bases for J; bases not matched to a gene: 11. As DNA, the CDR3 is TGTGCCAGCAGTCGGCGGACTAGCGGAGTCGGGGAGACCCAGTACTTC. Protein sequence: CASSRRTSGVGETQYF.

J is TRBJ1-2 and V is TRBV6-1; D gene uncertain. Trimming took 1 base from V and 3 from J, leaving 15 bases between them. Germline V lookup: CDR1 MNHNS, CDR2 SASEGT. The CDR3 totals 16 residues. CDR3 coding DNA: TGTGCCAGCAGTGAAGTGGAACGGCGTCGGTACTATGGCTACACCTTC. It is translated as CASSEVERRRYYGYTF.

This chain connects TRBV4-1 to TRBJ1-1; D is undetermined. Trimming took off 2 bases at V and 2 bases at J, with 6 bases between the two ends. Germline lookup yields CDR1 MGHRA and CDR2 YSYEKL. The CDR3 loop spans 13 amino acids. CDR3 sequence: CASSQRRNTEAFF. In DNA, the CDR3 is TGCGCCAGCAGCCAACGACGTAACACTGAAGCTTTCTTT.

The V and J genes are TRBV11-2 and TRBJ2-1; D might be TRBD1 (5 bases). V was shortened by 1 base and J by 5 bases, with 9 bases between the two germline ends. The CDR3 is 14 amino acids. The V gene's germline CDR1 is SGHAT and CDR2 FQNNGV. The CDR3 bases are TGTGCCAGCAGCTTAGTTGGCAGGGACAATGAGCAGTTCTTC. Amino acids: CASSLVGRDNEQFF.